What follows is one TCR beta chain and its context. Other DNA sequences in the same sample also yield this CDR3. This record belongs to a study of OX40 agonist ivuxolimab in advanced cancers. For the study at large: The group had a mean age of roughly 65 years, ranged from roughly 20 to 80, and was 82.7% male.

Patients with autoimmune history or systemic immunosuppression were excluded. Peripheral blood came from all dose cohorts at three timepoints. Some clones are missing from TCRdb's copy, which holds only in-frame ones; the method was immunoSEQ multiplex PCR. This table has roughly 100,000 clones, roughly 83% appearing once. V was shortened by 5 bases and J by 5 bases, with 7 bases between the two germline ends. This CDR3 comprises 11 residues. Germline V CDR1 and CDR2: SGHVS, FQNEAQ. The source of this sequence is an adult with an advanced solid tumor such as melanoma, head and neck, liver or kidney cancer. Sample: CD4+ or CD8+ T cells sorted from blood, taken in a trial of the OX40 agonist ivuxolimab. The gene calls are TRBV7-8 and TRBJ2-7; D not certain. CDR3 amino acids: CASSPIDEQYF. CDR3 coding DNA: TGTGCCAGCAGCCCTATAGACGAGCAGTACTTC.